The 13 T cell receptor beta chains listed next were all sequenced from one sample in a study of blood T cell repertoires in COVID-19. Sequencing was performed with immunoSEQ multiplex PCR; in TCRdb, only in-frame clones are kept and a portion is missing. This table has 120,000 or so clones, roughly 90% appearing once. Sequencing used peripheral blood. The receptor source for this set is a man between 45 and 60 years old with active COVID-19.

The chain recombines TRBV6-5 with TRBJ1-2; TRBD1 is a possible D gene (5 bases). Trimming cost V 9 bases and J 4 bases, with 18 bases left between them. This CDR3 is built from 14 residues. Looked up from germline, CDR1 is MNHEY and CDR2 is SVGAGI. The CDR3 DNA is TGTGCCAGAATTTGGGGGGACCGGATCTATGGCTACACCTTC. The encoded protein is CARIWGDRIYGYTF.

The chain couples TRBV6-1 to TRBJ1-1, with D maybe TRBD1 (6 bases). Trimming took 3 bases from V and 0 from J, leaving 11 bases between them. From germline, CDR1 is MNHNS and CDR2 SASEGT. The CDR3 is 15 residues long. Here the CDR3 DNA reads TGTGCCAGCAGTGACGGACAGCTGTTGAACACTGAAGCTTTCTTT. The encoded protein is CASSDGQLLNTEAFF.

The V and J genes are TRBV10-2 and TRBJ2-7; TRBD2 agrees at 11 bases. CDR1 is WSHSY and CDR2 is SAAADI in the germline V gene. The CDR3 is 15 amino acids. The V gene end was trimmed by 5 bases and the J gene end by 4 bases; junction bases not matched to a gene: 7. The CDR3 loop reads CASSPNSGGGYEQYF. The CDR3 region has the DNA TGCGCCAGCAGTCCCAATAGCGGGGGGGGTTACGAGCAGTACTTC.

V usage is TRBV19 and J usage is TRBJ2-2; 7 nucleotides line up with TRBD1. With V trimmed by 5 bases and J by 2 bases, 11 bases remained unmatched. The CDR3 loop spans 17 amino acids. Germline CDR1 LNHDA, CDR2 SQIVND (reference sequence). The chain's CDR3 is CASSRSRGQPNTGELFF. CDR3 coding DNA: TGTGCCAGTAGTCGATCGAGGGGGCAGCCAAACACCGGGGAGCTGTTTTTT.

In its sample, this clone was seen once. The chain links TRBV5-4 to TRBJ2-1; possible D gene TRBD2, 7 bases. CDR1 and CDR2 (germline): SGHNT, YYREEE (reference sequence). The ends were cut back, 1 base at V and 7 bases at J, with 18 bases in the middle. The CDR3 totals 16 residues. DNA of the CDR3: TGTGCCAGCAGCTTGTGGGGGGCGGGAGAGGGTAATGAGCAGTTCTTC. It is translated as CASSLWGAGEGNEQFF.

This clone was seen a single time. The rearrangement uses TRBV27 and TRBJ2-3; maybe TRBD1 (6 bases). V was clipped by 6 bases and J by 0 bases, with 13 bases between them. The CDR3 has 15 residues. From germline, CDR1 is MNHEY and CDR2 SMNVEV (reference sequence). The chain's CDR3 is CASSWTVQSTDTQYF. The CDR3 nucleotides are TGTGCCAGCAGCTGGACAGTCCAAAGCACAGATACGCAGTATTTT.

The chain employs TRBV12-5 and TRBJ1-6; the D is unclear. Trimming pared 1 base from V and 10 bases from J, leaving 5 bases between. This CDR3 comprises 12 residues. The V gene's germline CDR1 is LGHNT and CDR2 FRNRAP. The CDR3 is CASGLGLSPLHF. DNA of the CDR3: TGTGCTAGTGGTTTGGGTCTCTCACCCCTCCACTTT. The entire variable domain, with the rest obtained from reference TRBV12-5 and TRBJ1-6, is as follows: DARVTQTPRHKVTEMGQEVTMRCQPILGHNTVFWYRQTMMQGLELLAYFRNRAPLDDSGMPKDRFSAEMPDATLATLKIQPSEPRDSAVYFCASGLGLSPLHFGNGTRLTVT.

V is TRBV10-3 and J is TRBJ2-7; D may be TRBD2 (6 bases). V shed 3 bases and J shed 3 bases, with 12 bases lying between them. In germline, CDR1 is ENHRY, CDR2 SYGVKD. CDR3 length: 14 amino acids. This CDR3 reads CAISDQGGRYEQYF. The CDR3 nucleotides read TGTGCCATCAGTGACCAAGGAGGGCGCTACGAGCAGTACTTC.

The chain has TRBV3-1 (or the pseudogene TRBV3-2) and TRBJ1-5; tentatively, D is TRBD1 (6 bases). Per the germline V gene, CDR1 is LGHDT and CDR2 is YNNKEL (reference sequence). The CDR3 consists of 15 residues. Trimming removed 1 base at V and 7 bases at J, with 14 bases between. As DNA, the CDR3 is TGTGCCAGCAGCCAAGGGGCCTCACAGGGACAGCCCCAGCATTTT. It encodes CASSQGASQGQPQHF.

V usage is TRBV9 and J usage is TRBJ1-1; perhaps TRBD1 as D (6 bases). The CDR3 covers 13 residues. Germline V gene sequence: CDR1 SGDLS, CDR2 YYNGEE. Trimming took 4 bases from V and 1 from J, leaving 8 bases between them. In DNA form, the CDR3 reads TGTGCCAGCAGCCAGGGGCCGAACACTGAAGCTTTCTTT. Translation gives CASSQGPNTEAFF.

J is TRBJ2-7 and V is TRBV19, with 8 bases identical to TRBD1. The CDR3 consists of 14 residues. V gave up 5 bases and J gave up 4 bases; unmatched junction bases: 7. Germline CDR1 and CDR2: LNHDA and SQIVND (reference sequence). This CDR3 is CASSSRTGRYEQYV. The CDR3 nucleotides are TGTGCCAGTAGTTCTAGGACAGGGCGGTACGAGCAGTACGTC.

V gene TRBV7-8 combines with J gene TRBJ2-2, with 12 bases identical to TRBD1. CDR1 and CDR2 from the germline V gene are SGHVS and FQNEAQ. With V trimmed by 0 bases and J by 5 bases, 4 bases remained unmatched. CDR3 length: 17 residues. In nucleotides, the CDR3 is TGTGCCAGCAGCTTAGCGGGACAGGGGGCCAGGACCGGGGAGCTGTTTTTT. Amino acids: CASSLAGQGARTGELFF.

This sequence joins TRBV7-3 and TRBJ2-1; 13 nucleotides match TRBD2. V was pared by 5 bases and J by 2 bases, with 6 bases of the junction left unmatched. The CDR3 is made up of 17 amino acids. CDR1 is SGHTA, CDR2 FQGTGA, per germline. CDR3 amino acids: CASSVTSGGDAYNEQFF. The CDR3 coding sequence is TGTGCCAGCAGCGTTACTAGCGGGGGGGACGCCTACAATGAGCAGTTCTTC.